This T cell receptor beta chain was obtained from a study of blood T cell repertoires in COVID-19. Sequencing used immunoSEQ multiplex PCR; TCRdb keeps in-frame clones, though not all of them. The sample holds 55,000 to 75,000 clones; 80% to 90% are singletons and the top ten take around a tenth. In its sample, this clone was seen once. The CDR3 has 15 amino acids. V lost 5 bases and J lost 0, with 14 bases in between. Germline CDR1 is MNHEY and CDR2 is SMNVEV (reference sequence). Sequencing used peripheral blood. This chain connects TRBV27 to TRBJ2-7; D uncertain. The receptor's source is a human donor in a cohort sampled during active COVID-19. Here the CDR3 reads CASSPQRWSSYEQYF. CDR3 coding DNA: TGTGCCAGCAGTCCCCAGAGATGGAGCTCCTACGAGCAGTACTTC.